This T cell receptor beta chain emerged from a study of blood T cell repertoires in COVID-19. The wider study: PBMCs, B-cell-depleted T cells, or T cells were the source of the cDNA or gDNA that made up the material.

CDR1 and CDR2 (germline): DFQATT, SNEGSKA (reference sequence). V lost 7 bases and J 3 bases, leaving 7 bases between the germline ends. The length of the CDR3 is 11 residues. Original processing methods: Reference gene primer amplification gave nucleated cell count estimates. Repertoires were generated with immunoSEQ multiplex PCR, while TCRdb's copy carries only in-frame clones and drops some. The V and J calls and clone size are taken from that table; D and trimming were inferred from the DNA. This table has 100,000 to 150,000 clones, 70% to 75% appearing once. This TCR came from a man older than 75 with COVID-19, enrolled during active disease. The chain is built from TRBV20-1 and TRBJ2-1, with a tentative D call TRBD1 (5 bases). The sample taken for sequencing was peripheral blood. The CDR3 nucleotides read TGCAGTGAAGGGGACTACAATGAGCAGTTCTTC. It is translated as CSEGDYNEQFF.